The source of this TCR beta chain is a study of metastatic and nonmetastatic thyroid tumors. The overall study: Where malignant and benign thyroid patients were concerned, repertoires were compared across blood and tumor or nodule tissue. Regarding the study as a whole: The study reportedly found significantly higher TCR beta diversity in malignant thyroid tumors than benign nodules, in blood and tumor.

Notes on this clone: What it binds is not known.

The V gene's germline CDR1 is LGHNA and CDR2 YNFKEQ. The CDR3 spans 18 residues. Unmatched junction bases numbered 11, after V lost 0 bases and J lost 2 bases. Thyroid surgery took place with no prior treatment in any patient. How the authors handled the data: The study built a papillary thyroid cancer distant-metastasis classifier from CDR3 differences across clinicopathological groups. With MiXCR, TCRdb called clones anew from the PCR reads. These V and J calls originate from TCRdb's pipeline instead of the authors' own analysis. Altogether 45,000 to 50,000 clones are present, around 21% being singletons, with the ten largest covering about 3.8%.

The chain couples TRBV4-2 to TRBJ2-3; 7 nucleotides agree with TRBD2. The sequence derives from a male donor with papillary thyroid cancer or a benign thyroid nodule (not recorded which). Some clones in this sample may be carry-over from other donors' samples. Sequences were obtained from blood. The CDR3 spells CASSQEVRRESLTDTQYF. The CDR3 DNA reads as TGTGCCAGCAGCCAAGAAGTAAGGCGGGAGTCCCTCACAGATACGCAGTATTTT.